These 7 T cell receptor beta chains were all obtained from the same sample, sequenced in a study of blood T cells in healthy people across ages. Then a second PCR, running roughly 7 to 11 cycles, was carried out with a sample-barcoded 5' primer and a J-beta primer mix. TCRdb re-called the 5' RACE reads with MiXCR, one entry per CDR3 protein. The sample lists 700,000 to 900,000 distinct CDR3 sequences; 53% were seen once. Input material: blood. Receptors originate from a man older than 75 in good health.

The rearrangement uses TRBV3-1 and TRBJ2-4; 9 bases agree with TRBD1. The germline V gene has CDR1 LGHDT and CDR2 YNNKEL (reference sequence). J gave up 4 bases and V 2 bases, and 21 bases lay outside the gene matches. The CDR3 covers 21 residues. CDR3 nucleotides: TGTGCCAGCAGCCAATCAACGGGACAGGGTGGTAGCTTCAACTGGAAAAACATTCAGTACTTC. Amino acid sequence: CASSQSTGQGGSFNWKNIQYF.

V usage is TRBV20-1 and J usage is TRBJ2-7; 9 bases are shared with TRBD1. The CDR3 is 14 residues long. V was clipped by 6 bases and J by 3 bases; unmatched bases: 9. Germline V gene lookup returns CDR1 DFQATT and CDR2 SNEGSKA (reference sequence). The CDR3 reads CSAPLGQGNYEQYF. The CDR3 DNA follows: TGCAGTGCCCCCCTGGGACAGGGAAACTACGAGCAGTACTTC.

V gene TRBV5-6 combines with J gene TRBJ2-1, with 9 bases lining up with TRBD2. CDR1 is SGHDT, CDR2 YYEEEE, per germline. The CDR3 is 12 amino acids. After removal of 1 base from V and 14 bases from J, the junction contained 4 bases not matched to a gene. CDR3 coding DNA: TGTGCCAGCAGCTTGTCCGGGACTAGCAAGTTCTTC. Amino acid sequence: CASSLSGTSKFF.

The genes are TRBV5-1 and TRBJ1-1; D unclear. The CDR3 spans 14 residues. The germline V gene encodes CDR1 SGHRS and CDR2 YFSETQ. Deletions cut 1 base from V and 4 bases from J, with 11 bases between. The CDR3 region is CASSLPGEGTEAFF. The CDR3 nucleotides are TGCGCCAGCAGCTTGCCAGGAGAAGGCACTGAAGCTTTCTTT. Drawing the rest from reference TRBV5-1 and TRBJ1-1, the complete variable domain is KAGVTQTPRYLIKTRGQQVTLSCSPISGHRSVSWYQQTPGQGLQFLFEYFSETQRNKGNFPGRFSGRQFSNSRSEMNVSTLELGDSALYLCASSLPGEGTEAFFGQGTRLTVV.

The chain combines TRBV19 with TRBJ1-2; D unresolved. Per the germline V gene, CDR1 is LNHDA and CDR2 is SQIVND (reference sequence). CDR3 size: 12 residues. With 3 bases removed from V and 7 bases from J, the gap between germline ends came to 9 bases. CDR3 DNA: TGTGCCAGTAGTATCGGGTCTACTGGCTACACCTTC. The encoded protein is CASSIGSTGYTF.

The chain employs TRBV6-6 and TRBJ1-1; a possible D gene is TRBD1 (6 bases). In germline, CDR1 is MNHNY, CDR2 SVGAGI (reference sequence). V was cut by 9 bases and J by 0 bases, with 14 bases left in between. The CDR3 has 14 residues. The CDR3 nucleotides are TGTGCCAGTAACCAGGGGTACCTGAACACTGAAGCTTTCTTT. It specifies CASNQGYLNTEAFF.

This chain joins TRBV6-2 or TRBV6-3 and TRBJ2-6, with a weak D call TRBD1 (5 bases). V lost 6 bases, J lost 2 bases, and 11 bases lay in between. Germline V gene sequence: CDR1 MNHEY, CDR2 SVGEGT. The CDR3 contains 15 residues. The CDR3: CASSYDSTGANVLTF. The DNA for the CDR3 is TGTGCCAGCAGCTATGACAGTACTGGGGCCAACGTCCTGACTTTC.